Given below is one TCR beta chain in context. This specimen belongs to a study of blood T cell repertoires in COVID-19. The table came from immunoSEQ multiplex PCR; TCRdb's copy has only in-frame clones and leaves some out. The data hold roughly 140,000 clones, with roughly 90% observed a single time. The CDR3 is 18 amino acids. V shed 3 bases and J shed 3 bases, with 18 bases lying between them. The germline CDR1 and CDR2 sequences are MDHEN and SYDVKM. The chain has TRBV28 and TRBJ2-6, with D maybe TRBD2 (5 bases). The sequencing input was peripheral blood. This TCR was recovered from a human donor in a cohort sampled during active COVID-19. The CDR3 is CASSFGNRLPRGANVLTF. The CDR3 bases are TGTGCCAGCAGTTTCGGGAACCGCTTGCCCCGTGGGGCCAACGTCCTGACTTTC. Complete variable domain (other parts from reference TRBV28 and TRBJ2-6): DVKVTQSSRYLVKRTGEKVFLECVQDMDHENMFWYRQDPGLGLRLIYFSYDVKMKEKGDIPEGYSVSREKKERFSLILESASTNQTSMYLCASSFGNRLPRGANVLTFGAGSRLTVL.